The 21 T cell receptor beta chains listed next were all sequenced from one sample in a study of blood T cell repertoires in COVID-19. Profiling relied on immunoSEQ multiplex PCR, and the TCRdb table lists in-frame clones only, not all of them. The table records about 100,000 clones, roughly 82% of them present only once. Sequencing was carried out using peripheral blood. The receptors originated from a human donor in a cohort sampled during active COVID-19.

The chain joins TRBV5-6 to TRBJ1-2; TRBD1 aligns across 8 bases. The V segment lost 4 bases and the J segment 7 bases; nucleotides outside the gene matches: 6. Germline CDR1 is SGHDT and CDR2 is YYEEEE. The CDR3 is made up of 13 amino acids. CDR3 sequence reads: CASSQTGVSGYTF. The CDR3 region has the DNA TGTGCCAGCAGCCAGACAGGGGTTAGTGGCTACACCTTC. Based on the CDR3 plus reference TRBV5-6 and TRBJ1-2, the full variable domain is DAGVTQSPTHLIKTRGQQVTLRCSPKSGHDTVSWYQQALGQGPQFIFQYYEEEERQRGNFPDRFSGHQFPNYSSELNVNALLLGDSALYLCASSQTGVSGYTFGSGTRLTVV.

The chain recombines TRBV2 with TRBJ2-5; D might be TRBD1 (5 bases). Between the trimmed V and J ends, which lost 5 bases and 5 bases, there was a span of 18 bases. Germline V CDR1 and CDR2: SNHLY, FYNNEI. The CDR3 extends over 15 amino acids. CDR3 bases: TGTGCCAGCAGTCTTCGAGGAACAGGTCCCGAGACCCAGTACTTC. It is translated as CASSLRGTGPETQYF.

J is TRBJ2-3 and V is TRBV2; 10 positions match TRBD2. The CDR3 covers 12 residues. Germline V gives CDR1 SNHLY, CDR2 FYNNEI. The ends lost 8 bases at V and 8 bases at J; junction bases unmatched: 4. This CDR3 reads CASGGLAITQYF. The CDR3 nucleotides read TGTGCCAGCGGGGGACTAGCGATTACGCAGTATTTT.

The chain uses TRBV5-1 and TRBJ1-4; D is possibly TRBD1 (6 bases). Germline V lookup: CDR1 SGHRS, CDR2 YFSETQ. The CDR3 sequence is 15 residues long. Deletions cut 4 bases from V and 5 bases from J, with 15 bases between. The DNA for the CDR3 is TGCGCCAGCAGCCCGCCCGCAGGGGCAAATGAAAAACTGTTTTTT. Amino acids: CASSPPAGANEKLFF.

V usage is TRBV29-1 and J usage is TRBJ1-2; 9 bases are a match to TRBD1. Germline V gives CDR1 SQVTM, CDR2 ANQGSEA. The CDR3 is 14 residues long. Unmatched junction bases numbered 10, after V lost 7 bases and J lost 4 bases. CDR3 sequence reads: CSARTGAFGYGYTF. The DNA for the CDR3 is TGCAGCGCACGGACAGGGGCGTTCGGCTATGGCTACACCTTC.

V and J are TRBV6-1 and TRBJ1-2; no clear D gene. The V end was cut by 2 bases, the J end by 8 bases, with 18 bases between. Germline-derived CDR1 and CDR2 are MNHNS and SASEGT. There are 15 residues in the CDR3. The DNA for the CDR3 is TGTGCCAGCAGTGAATCCGGGTTGGGAGGCGGCGGCTACACCTTC. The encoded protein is CASSESGLGGGGYTF.

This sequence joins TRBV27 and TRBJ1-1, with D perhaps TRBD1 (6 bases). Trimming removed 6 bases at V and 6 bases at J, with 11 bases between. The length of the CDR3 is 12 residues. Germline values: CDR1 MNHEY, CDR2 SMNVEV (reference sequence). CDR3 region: CASRSRGPEAFF. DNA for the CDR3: TGTGCCAGCAGATCCAGGGGACCTGAAGCTTTCTTT.

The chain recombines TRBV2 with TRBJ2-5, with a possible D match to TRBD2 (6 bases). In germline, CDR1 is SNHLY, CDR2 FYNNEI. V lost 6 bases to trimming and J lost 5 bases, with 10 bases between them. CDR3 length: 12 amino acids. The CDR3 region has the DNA TGTGCCAGCAGACCCGGAGGGGAGACCCAGTACTTC. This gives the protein CASRPGGETQYF.

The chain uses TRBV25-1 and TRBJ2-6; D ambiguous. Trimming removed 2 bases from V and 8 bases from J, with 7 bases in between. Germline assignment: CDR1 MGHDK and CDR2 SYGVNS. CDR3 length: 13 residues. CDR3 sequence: CASSERQSNVLTF. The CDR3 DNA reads TGTGCCAGCAGTGAACGTCAGTCCAACGTCCTGACTTTC.

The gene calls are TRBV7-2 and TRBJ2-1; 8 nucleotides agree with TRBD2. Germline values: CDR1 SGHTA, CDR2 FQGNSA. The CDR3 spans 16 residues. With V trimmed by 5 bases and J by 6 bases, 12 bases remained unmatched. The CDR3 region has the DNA TGTGCCAGCAGCCTCCGTCGGGCGGGGGGACTCAATGAGCAGTTCTTC. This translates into CASSLRRAGGLNEQFF.

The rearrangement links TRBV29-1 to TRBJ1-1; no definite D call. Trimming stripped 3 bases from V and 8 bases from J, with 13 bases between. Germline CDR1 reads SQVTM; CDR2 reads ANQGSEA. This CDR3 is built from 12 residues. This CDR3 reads CSVEKVGGEAFF. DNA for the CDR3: TGCAGCGTTGAGAAGGTGGGAGGAGAAGCTTTCTTT.

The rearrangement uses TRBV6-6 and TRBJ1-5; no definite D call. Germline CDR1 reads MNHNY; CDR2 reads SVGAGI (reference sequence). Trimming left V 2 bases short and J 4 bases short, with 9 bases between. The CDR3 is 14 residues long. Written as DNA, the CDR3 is TGTGCCAGCAGTTACCCTCAGGATAATCAGCCCCAGCATTTT. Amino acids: CASSYPQDNQPQHF.

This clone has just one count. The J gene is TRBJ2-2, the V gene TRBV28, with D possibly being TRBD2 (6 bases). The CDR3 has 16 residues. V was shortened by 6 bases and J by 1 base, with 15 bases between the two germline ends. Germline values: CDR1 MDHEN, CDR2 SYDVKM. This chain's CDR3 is CASSPIPGGNTGELFF. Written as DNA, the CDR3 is TGTGCCAGCAGCCCTATCCCCGGGGGGAACACCGGGGAGCTGTTTTTT.

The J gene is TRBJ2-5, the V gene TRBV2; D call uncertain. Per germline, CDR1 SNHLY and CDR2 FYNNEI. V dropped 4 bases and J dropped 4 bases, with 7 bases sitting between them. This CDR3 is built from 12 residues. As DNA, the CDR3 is TGTGCCAGCAGTGCCGGTAGAGAGACCCAGTACTTC. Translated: CASSAGRETQYF.

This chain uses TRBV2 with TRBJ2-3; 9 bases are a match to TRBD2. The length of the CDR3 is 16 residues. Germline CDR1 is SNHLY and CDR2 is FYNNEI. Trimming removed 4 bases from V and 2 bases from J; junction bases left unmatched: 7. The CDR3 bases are TGTGCCAGCAGTGCTCAGCGGGGGGCAAACACAGATACGCAGTATTTT. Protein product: CASSAQRGANTDTQYF.

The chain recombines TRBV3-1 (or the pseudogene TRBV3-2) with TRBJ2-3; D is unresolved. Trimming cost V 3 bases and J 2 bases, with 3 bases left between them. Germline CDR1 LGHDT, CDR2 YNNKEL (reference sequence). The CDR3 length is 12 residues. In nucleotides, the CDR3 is TGTGCCAGCAGCCATCTCACAGATACGCAGTATTTT. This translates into CASSHLTDTQYF.

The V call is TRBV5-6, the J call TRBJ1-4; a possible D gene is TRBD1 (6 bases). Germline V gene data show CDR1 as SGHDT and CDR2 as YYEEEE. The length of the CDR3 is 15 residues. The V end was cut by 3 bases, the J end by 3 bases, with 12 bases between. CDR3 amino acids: CASSSYRESNEKLFF. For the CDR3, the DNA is TGTGCCAGCAGCTCCTACAGGGAATCTAATGAAAAACTGTTTTTT.

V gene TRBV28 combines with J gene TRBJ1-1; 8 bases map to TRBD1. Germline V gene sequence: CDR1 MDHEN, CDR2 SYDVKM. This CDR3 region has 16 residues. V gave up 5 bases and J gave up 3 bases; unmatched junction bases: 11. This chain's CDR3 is CASSTRAGGRYTEAFF. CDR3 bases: TGTGCCAGCAGTACCCGGGCAGGGGGCAGGTACACTGAAGCTTTCTTT.

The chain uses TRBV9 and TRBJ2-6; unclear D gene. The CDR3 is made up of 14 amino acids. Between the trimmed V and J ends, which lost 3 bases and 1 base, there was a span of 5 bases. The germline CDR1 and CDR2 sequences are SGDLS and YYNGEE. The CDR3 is CASSARSGANVLTF. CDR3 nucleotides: TGTGCCAGCAGCGCACGGTCTGGGGCCAACGTCCTGACTTTC.

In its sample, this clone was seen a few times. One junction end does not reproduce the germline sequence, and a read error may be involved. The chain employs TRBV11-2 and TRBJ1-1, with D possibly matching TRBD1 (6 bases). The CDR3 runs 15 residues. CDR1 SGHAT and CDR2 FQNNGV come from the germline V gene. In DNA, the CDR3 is TGTGCCAGCAGCTTACCATCCAGGGGATCACGATCCATAGTCTTT. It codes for CASSLPSRGSRSIVF.

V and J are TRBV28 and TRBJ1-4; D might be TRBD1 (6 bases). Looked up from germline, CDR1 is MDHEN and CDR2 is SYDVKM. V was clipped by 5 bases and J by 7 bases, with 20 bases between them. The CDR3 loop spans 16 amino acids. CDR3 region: CASSPPRGGALEKLFF. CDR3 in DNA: TGTGCCAGCAGTCCCCCTCGCGGGGGGGCTCTTGAAAAACTGTTTTTT.